A selection of T cell receptor beta chains follows, all from one sample in a study of blood T cells in healthy people across ages. TCRdb ran MiXCR on the 5' RACE reads and lists one entry per CDR3 protein. The table has around 870,000 distinct CDR3 sequences, about 28% seen once. Source material: blood. The receptor set was obtained from a woman of 80 years or more in good health. The CDR3 runs from the conserved cysteine through the conserved F or W. D genes are given only for firm matches. Clone sizes are given selectively: once, few, many, or a class where the clone is expanded.

clone_size	d_call	v_call	j_call	cdr3_aa	cdr3_nt
.	.	TRBV15	TRBJ1-3	CATSRNRVSGNTIYF	TGTGCCACCAGCAGAAACAGGGTATCTGGAAACACCATATATTTT
.	TRBD1	TRBV12-3/TRBV12-4	TRBJ2-3	CASTLGTGWSTDMEYF	TGTGCCAGCACCCTCGGGACAGGGTGGAGCACAGATATGGAGTATTTT
.	TRBD1	TRBV12-3/TRBV12-4	TRBJ2-5	CASSLGGQSQETQYF	TGTGCCAGCAGTTTAGGGGGACAGTCGCAAGAGACCCAGTACTTC
.	.	TRBV20-1	TRBJ1-4	CSANSRGISNEKLFF	TGCAGTGCTAATAGTCGCGGGATATCTAATGAAAAACTGTTTTTT
few	TRBD1	TRBV20-1	TRBJ2-2	CSAPDRGNTGELFF	TGCAGTGCCCCAGACAGGGGGAACACCGGGGAGCTGTTTTTT
.	.	TRBV3-1	TRBJ1-1	CASSLAGLALNTEAFF	TGTGCCAGCAGCCTTGCAGGCCTGGCCCTAAACACTGAAGCTTTCTTT
.	TRBD2	TRBV4-3	TRBJ2-2	CASSRPAGAPNTGELFF	TGCGCCAGCAGCCGCCCAGCGGGGGCCCCGAACACCGGGGAGCTGTTTTTT
many	TRBD1	TRBV2	TRBJ2-3	CASSDRTGASTDTQYF	TGTGCCAGCAGTGATAGGACAGGGGCAAGCACAGATACGCAGTATTTT
.	.	TRBV9	TRBJ1-6	CVSSPRGGSNSPLHF	TGTGTCAGCAGCCCCCGGGGGGGGTCGAATTCACCCCTCCACTTT
many	TRBD2	TRBV7-2	TRBJ2-3	CASSKGLAGTDTQYF	TGTGCCAGCAGCAAGGGACTAGCGGGCACAGATACGCAGTATTTT
.	.	TRBV12-3/TRBV12-4	TRBJ2-7	CASSQEWGSPYEQYF	TGTGCCAGCAGCCAAGAGTGGGGAAGTCCGTACGAGCAGTACTTC
many	TRBD1	TRBV29-1	TRBJ2-1	CTNPGTAVEQFF	TGCACCAACCCGGGGACAGCAGTTGAGCAGTTCTTC
.	.	TRBV7-8	TRBJ2-2	CASSPLGRNTGELFF	TGTGCCAGCAGTCCTCTCGGCCGGAACACCGGGGAGCTGTTTTTT
once	TRBD2	TRBV11-2	TRBJ2-7	CASSLVGTSGALSYEQYF	TGTGCCAGCAGCTTAGTGGGGACTAGCGGGGCTCTCTCCTACGAGCAGTACTTC
.	.	TRBV19	TRBJ1-1	CASSIDRLMNTEAFF	TGTGCCAGTAGTATCGACCGACTGATGAACACTGAAGCTTTCTTT
many	TRBD1	TRBV15	TRBJ2-7	CATSSLQGSISEQYF	TGTGCCACCAGCAGTCTACAGGGGAGCATAAGCGAGCAGTACTTC
.	.	TRBV19	TRBJ1-2	CASNSDPSTYGYTF	TGTGCCAGTAACTCGGACCCCTCTACGTATGGCTACACCTTC
many	TRBD2	TRBV5-1	TRBJ2-5	CASSPSSGAQETQYF	TGCGCCAGCAGCCCCTCTAGCGGGGCACAAGAGACCCAGTACTTC
.	.	TRBV20-1	TRBJ2-7	CSGLAAYNEQYF	TGCAGTGGGTTAGCGGCCTACAATGAGCAGTACTTC
.	.	TRBV20-1	TRBJ2-3	CSASDRGITDTQYF	TGCAGTGCTAGTGATCGGGGGATCACAGATACGCAGTATTTT
many	TRBD1	TRBV10-3	TRBJ2-6	CAKTGQGRSGANVLTF	TGTGCCAAGACAGGGCAGGGCCGCTCTGGGGCCAACGTCCTGACTTTC
.	TRBD1	TRBV6-2/TRBV6-3	TRBJ1-2	CASSTGQGARGYTF	TGTGCCAGCAGTACGGGACAGGGGGCTCGTGGCTACACCTTC
.	TRBD1	TRBV5-1	TRBJ2-7	CASSLVLGTEIEQYF	TGCGCCAGCAGCTTGGTCCTCGGGACAGAGATCGAGCAGTACTTC
many	.	TRBV6-2/TRBV6-3	TRBJ2-1	CASKPESSYNEQFF	TGTGCCAGCAAGCCGGAGAGCTCCTACAATGAGCAGTTCTTC
.	TRBD1	TRBV2	TRBJ2-2	CASRNFRDRGKLTGERFF	TGTGCCAGCAGGAACTTCCGGGACAGGGGTAAACTCACCGGGGAGCGGTTTTTT
many	.	TRBV20-1	TRBJ2-5	CSARVEGPETQYF	TGCAGTGCTAGAGTTGAAGGGCCAGAGACCCAGTACTTC
many	TRBD2	TRBV30	TRBJ2-3	CAWSAGVDTQYF	TGTGCCTGGAGCGCGGGGGTGGATACGCAGTATTTT
few	.	TRBV11-2	TRBJ1-4	CASSIYGGTNEKLFF	TGTGCCAGCAGCATTTACGGGGGGACTAATGAAAAACTGTTTTTT
.	.	TRBV30	TRBJ1-1	CAWSVWGGMNTEAFF	TGTGCCTGGAGTGTTTGGGGAGGGATGAACACTGAAGCTTTCTTT
.	TRBD2	TRBV20-1	TRBJ2-5	CSARVTSGRGETQYF	TGCAGTGCTAGAGTGACTAGCGGGAGGGGGGAGACCCAGTACTTC
many	.	TRBV25-1	TRBJ2-1	CASSVASGLYNEQFF	TGTGCCAGCAGTGTAGCCAGCGGTCTCTACAATGAGCAGTTCTTC
few	TRBD2	TRBV7-2	TRBJ2-2	CASSISGVNTGELFF	TGTGCCAGCAGCATTAGCGGGGTGAACACCGGGGAGCTGTTTTTT
.	.	TRBV19	TRBJ1-5	CASTGWTVSNQPQHF	TGTGCCAGTACCGGATGGACAGTTAGCAATCAGCCCCAGCATTTT
.	TRBD2	TRBV5-1	TRBJ2-5	CASSFGTSGIETQYF	TGCGCCAGCAGCTTTGGGACTAGCGGGATAGAGACCCAGTACTTC
many	TRBD2	TRBV7-2	TRBJ2-5	CASSRLGRGETQYF	TGTGCCAGCAGCCGCCTGGGGAGGGGAGAGACCCAGTACTTC
.	.	TRBV12-5	TRBJ1-2	CASGSPSRTYYGYTF	TGTGCTAGTGGTTCACCCTCACGGACGTACTATGGCTACACCTTC
many	TRBD1	TRBV20-1	TRBJ2-1	CSAHSRGQAHNEQFF	TGCAGTGCTCACTCTCGAGGACAGGCTCACAATGAGCAGTTCTTC
few	.	TRBV4-2	TRBJ2-3	CASSRSALVGTDTQYF	TGTGCCAGCAGCCGCTCTGCTCTGGTGGGCACAGATACGCAGTATTTT
many	TRBD1	TRBV9	TRBJ2-7	CASSLAPGQGRYEQYF	TGTGCCAGCAGCCTGGCCCCGGGACAGGGGAGGTACGAGCAGTACTTC
.	.	TRBV19	TRBJ1-2	CASSMSGQRFSTF	TGTGCCAGTAGTATGTCTGGGCAGCGATTTTCCACCTTC
.	TRBD1	TRBV24-1	TRBJ2-2	CATSSQGAITGELFF	TGTGCCACCAGTTCACAGGGGGCTATCACCGGGGAGCTGTTTTTT
many	.	TRBV28	TRBJ1-2	CASSRDYGYTF	TGTGCCAGCAGTCGAGACTATGGCTACACCTTC
.	.	TRBV6-1	TRBJ2-7	CASREPRDPSYEQYF	TGTGCCAGCAGGGAACCGCGCGACCCCTCCTACGAGCAGTACTTC
few	TRBD1	TRBV3-1	TRBJ1-4	CASSQTGGKLFF	TGTGCCAGCAGCCAGACAGGGGGAAAACTGTTTTTT
.	.	TRBV20-1	TRBJ1-5	CSARRRRQGSQPQHF	TGCAGTGCTAGAAGGAGGCGGCAGGGGAGTCAGCCCCAGCATTTT
.	.	TRBV6-1	TRBJ1-5	CASRFKTDNQPQHF	TGTGCCAGCCGTTTTAAGACGGATAATCAGCCCCAGCATTTT
many	.	TRBV11-2	TRBJ2-1	CASSLGAGTASSYNEQFF	TGTGCCAGCAGCTTAGGAGCGGGTACCGCTAGCTCCTACAATGAGCAGTTCTTC
once	.	TRBV7-9	TRBJ2-7	CASSSQGGGTYEQYF	TGTGCCAGCAGCTCCCAAGGGGGAGGAACCTACGAGCAGTACTTC
.	.	TRBV30	TRBJ1-6	CAWREWASSYNSPLHF	TGTGCCTGGCGAGAATGGGCTAGCTCCTATAATTCACCCCTCCACTTT
.	.	TRBV6-5	TRBJ1-6	CASSYGHSNSPLHF	TGTGCCAGCAGTTACGGTCACAGCAATTCACCCCTCCACTTT
many	TRBD2	TRBV6-5	TRBJ2-1	CASSSVIRDYQEQFF	TGTGCCAGCAGTTCCGTGATCCGGGACTATCAAGAGCAGTTCTTC
many	TRBD1	TRBV12-3/TRBV12-4	TRBJ1-2	CASKLLTGGYTF	TGTGCCAGTAAGCTCTTGACAGGGGGCTACACCTTC
few	.	TRBV21-1	TRBJ2-1	CASSDHSGQGYNEQFF	TGTGCCAGCAGCGATCACTCGGGACAGGGCTACAATGAGCAGTTCTTC
.	.	TRBV20-1	TRBJ2-2	CSASRGLNTGELFF	TGCAGTGCTAGCAGGGGACTTAACACCGGGGAGCTGTTTTTT
few	.	TRBV27	TRBJ1-4	CASSWSVGGKLFF	TGTGCCAGCAGTTGGTCGGTCGGTGGAAAACTGTTTTTT
many	.	TRBV10-3	TRBJ2-3	CAISPLPSADTQYF	TGTGCCATCAGCCCACTCCCGTCTGCTGATACGCAGTATTTT
.	.	TRBV5-4	TRBJ2-1	CASTRGGSRNEQFF	TGTGCCAGCACACGGGGAGGTAGCCGGAATGAGCAGTTCTTC
many	TRBD1	TRBV7-2	TRBJ2-5	CASSGGQGRATQYF	TGTGCCAGCAGCGGGGGACAGGGTCGGGCGACCCAGTACTTC
.	TRBD1	TRBV20-1	TRBJ2-3	CSARRTGADTQYF	TGCAGTGCTAGAAGGACAGGGGCAGATACGCAGTATTTT